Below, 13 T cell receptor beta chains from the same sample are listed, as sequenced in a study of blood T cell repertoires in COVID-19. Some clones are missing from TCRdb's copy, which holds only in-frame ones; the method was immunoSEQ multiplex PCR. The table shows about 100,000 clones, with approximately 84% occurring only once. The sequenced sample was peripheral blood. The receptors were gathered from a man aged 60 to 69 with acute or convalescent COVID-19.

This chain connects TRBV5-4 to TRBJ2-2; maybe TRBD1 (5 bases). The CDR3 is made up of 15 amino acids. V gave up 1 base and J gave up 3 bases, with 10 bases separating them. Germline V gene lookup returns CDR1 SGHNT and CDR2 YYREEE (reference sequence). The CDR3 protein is CASSLSGRDTGELFF. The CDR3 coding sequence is TGTGCCAGCAGCTTGAGTGGCAGGGACACCGGGGAGCTGTTTTTT. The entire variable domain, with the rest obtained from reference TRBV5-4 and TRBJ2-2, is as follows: ETGVTQSPTHLIKTRGQQVTLRCSSQSGHNTVSWYQQALGQGPQFIFQYYREEENGRGNFPPRFSGLQFPNYSSELNVNALELDDSALYLCASSLSGRDTGELFFGEGSRLTVL.

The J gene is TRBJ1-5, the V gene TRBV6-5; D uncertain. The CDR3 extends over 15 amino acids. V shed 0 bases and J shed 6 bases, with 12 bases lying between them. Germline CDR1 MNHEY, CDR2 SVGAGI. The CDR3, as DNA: TGTGCCAGCAGTTACTCGGCTGGGAGTCGTCAGCCCCAGCATTTT. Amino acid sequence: CASSYSAGSRQPQHF.

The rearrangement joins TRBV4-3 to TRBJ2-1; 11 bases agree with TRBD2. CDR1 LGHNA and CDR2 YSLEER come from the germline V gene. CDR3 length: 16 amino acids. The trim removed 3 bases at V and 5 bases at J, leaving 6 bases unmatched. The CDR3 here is CASSQHLAGGNNEQFF. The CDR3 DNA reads TGCGCCAGCAGCCAGCATCTAGCGGGAGGTAACAATGAGCAGTTCTTC.

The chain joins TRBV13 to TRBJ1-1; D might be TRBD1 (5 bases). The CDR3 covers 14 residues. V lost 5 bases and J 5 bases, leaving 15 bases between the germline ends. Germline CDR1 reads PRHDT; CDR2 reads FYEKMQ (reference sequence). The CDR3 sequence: CASSPWGAGTEAFF. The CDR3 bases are TGTGCCAGCAGCCCCTGGGGCGCAGGGACTGAAGCTTTCTTT.

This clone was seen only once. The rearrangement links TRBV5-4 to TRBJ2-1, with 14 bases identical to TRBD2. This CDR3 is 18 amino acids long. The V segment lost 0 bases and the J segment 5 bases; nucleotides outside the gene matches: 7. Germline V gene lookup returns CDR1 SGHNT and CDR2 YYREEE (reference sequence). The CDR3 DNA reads TGTGCCAGCAGCTTGGGGACTAGCGGGAGGTCCCGAAACAATGAGCAGTTCTTC. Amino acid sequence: CASSLGTSGRSRNNEQFF.

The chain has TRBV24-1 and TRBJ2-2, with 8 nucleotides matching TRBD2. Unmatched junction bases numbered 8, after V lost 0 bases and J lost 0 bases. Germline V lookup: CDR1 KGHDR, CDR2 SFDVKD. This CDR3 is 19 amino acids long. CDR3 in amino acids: CATSDLQRREAANTGELFF. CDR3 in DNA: TGTGCCACCAGTGATTTGCAGAGGCGGGAGGCCGCGAACACCGGGGAGCTGTTTTTT.

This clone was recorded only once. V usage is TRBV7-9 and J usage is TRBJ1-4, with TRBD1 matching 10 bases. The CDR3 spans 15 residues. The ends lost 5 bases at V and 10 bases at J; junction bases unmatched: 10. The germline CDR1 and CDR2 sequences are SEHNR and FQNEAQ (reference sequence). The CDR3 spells CASSRGTGEIVKLFF. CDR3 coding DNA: TGTGCCAGCAGCAGAGGGACAGGGGAAATAGTAAAACTGTTTTTT.

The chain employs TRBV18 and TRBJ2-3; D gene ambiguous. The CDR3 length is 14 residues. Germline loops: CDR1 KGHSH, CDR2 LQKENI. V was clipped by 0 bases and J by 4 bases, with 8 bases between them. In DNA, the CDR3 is TGTGCCAGCTCACCACCAACGCGCTCAGATACGCAGTATTTT. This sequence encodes CASSPPTRSDTQYF.

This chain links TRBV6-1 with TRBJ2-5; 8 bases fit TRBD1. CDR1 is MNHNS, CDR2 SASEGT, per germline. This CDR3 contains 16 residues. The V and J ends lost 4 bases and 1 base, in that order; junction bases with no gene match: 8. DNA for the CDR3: TGTGCCAGCAGTGTTGGACAGGGCTTGGCCCAAGAGACCCAGTACTTC. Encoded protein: CASSVGQGLAQETQYF.

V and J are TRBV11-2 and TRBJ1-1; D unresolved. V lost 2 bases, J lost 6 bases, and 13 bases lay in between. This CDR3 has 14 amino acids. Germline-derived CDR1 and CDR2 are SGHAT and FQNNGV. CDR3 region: CASSLKTSKAEAFF. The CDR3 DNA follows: TGTGCCAGCAGCTTAAAGACTTCCAAGGCTGAAGCTTTCTTT. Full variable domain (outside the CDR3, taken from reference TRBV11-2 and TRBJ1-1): EAGVAQSPRYKIIEKRQSVAFWCNPISGHATLYWYQQILGQGPKLLIQFQNNGVVDDSQLPKDRFSAERLKGVDSTLKIQPAKLEDSAVYLCASSLKTSKAEAFFGQGTRLTVV.

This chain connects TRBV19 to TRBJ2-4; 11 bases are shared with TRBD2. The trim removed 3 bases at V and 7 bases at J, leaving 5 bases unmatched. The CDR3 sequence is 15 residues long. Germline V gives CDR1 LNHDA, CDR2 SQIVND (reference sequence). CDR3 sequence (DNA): TGTGCCAGTAGTATTACTAGCGGGAGTAGGAACATTCAGTACTTC. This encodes CASSITSGSRNIQYF.

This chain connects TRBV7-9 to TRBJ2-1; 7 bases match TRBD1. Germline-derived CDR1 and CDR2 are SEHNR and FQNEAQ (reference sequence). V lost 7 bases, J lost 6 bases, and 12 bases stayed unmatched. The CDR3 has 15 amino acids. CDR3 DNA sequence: TGTGCCAGCACCCTAGGCGAATGGGACAGCAATGAGCAGTTCTTC. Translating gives CASTLGEWDSNEQFF.

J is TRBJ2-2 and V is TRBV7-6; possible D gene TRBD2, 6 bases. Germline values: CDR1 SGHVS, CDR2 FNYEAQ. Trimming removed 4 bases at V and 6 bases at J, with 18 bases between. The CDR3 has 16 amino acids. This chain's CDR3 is CASSSGRAGLPGELFF. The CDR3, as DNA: TGTGCCAGCAGCTCCGGCCGAGCGGGCCTCCCCGGGGAGCTGTTTTTT. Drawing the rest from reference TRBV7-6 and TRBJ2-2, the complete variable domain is GAGVSQSPRYKVTKRGQDVALRCDPISGHVSLYWYRQALGQGPEFLTYFNYEAQQDKSGLPNDRFSAERPEGSISTLTIQRTEQRDSAMYRCASSSGRAGLPGELFFGEGSRLTVL.